These 13 T cell receptor beta chains share one sample of origin, sequenced in a study of OX40 agonist ivuxolimab in advanced cancers. Generated by immunoSEQ multiplex PCR, the TCRdb table keeps only in-frame clones and is missing some. The sample records some 70,000 clones, 80% to 85% being singletons. Material: CD4+ or CD8+ T cells sorted from blood, obtained in a trial of the OX40 agonist ivuxolimab. These receptor sequences come from an adult with an advanced solid tumor such as melanoma, head and neck, liver or kidney cancer.

V gene TRBV30 combines with J gene TRBJ1-1; 9 bases are a match to TRBD1. This CDR3 comprises 11 residues. Germline values: CDR1 GTSNPN, CDR2 SVGIG (reference sequence). The junction had 8 bases not matched to a gene; V was cut back by 7 bases and J by 11 bases. The CDR3 loop reads CASGQGFYAFF. For the CDR3, the DNA is TGTGCCTCGGGACAGGGTTTTTATGCTTTCTTT.

The rearrangement links TRBV7-8 to TRBJ2-7, with D maybe TRBD2 (6 bases). Germline CDR1 and CDR2: SGHVS and FQNEAQ. The CDR3 has 13 amino acids. V was shortened by 0 bases and J by 3 bases, with 6 bases between the two germline ends. The CDR3 protein is CASSLAGGYEQYF. The CDR3 DNA follows: TGTGCCAGCAGCTTAGCGGGAGGCTACGAGCAGTACTTC.

The V call is TRBV25-1, the J call TRBJ1-6, with a possible D match to TRBD1 (5 bases). The CDR3 covers 16 residues. V lost 6 bases and J 0 bases, leaving 12 bases between the germline ends. Germline V gives CDR1 MGHDK, CDR2 SYGVNS. CDR3 sequence reads: CASRLAGPSYNSPLHF. CDR3 coding DNA: TGTGCCAGCAGGCTGGCAGGGCCCTCCTATAATTCACCCCTCCACTTT.

CDR3: CSAEVDNEQFF. CDR3 DNA sequence: TGCAGTGCGGAGGTTGACAATGAGCAGTTCTTC. V gene TRBV20-1 combines with J gene TRBJ2-1, with D possibly TRBD2 on 5 matching bases. Trimming stripped 6 bases from V and 5 bases from J, with 8 bases between. The CDR3 is 11 residues long. Germline CDR1 DFQATT, CDR2 SNEGSKA (reference sequence).

V gene TRBV7-2 combines with J gene TRBJ1-5; no firm D call. Germline loops: CDR1 SGHTA, CDR2 FQGNSA. V lost 2 bases to trimming and J lost 9 bases, with 11 bases between them. The CDR3 has 13 residues. CDR3 region: CASSLKALGPQHF. The CDR3 bases are TGTGCCAGCAGCTTAAAGGCCCTGGGGCCCCAGCATTTT. Using reference TRBV7-2 and TRBJ1-5 for the parts outside the CDR3, the full variable domain is GAGVSQSPSNKVTEKGKDVELRCDPISGHTALYWYRQSLGQGLEFLIYFQGNSAPDKSGLPSDRFSAERTGGSVSTLTIQRTQQEDSAVYLCASSLKALGPQHFGDGTRLSIL.

In its sample, this clone was seen once. This sequence joins TRBV21-1 and TRBJ1-5; TRBD1, the table's D call, lacks a check against the DNA. TRBV21-1 is labeled a pseudogene. This CDR3 contains 16 residues. The CDR3 loop reads CASSKRQDSGNQPQHF. In nucleotides, the CDR3 is TGTGCCAGCAGCAAAAGACAGGACTCCGGCAATCAGCCCCAGCATTTT.

A single count supports this clone. J is TRBJ1-6 and V is TRBV6-6; no clear D gene. Trimming removed 5 bases at V and 7 bases at J, with 15 bases between. Germline V gene lookup returns CDR1 MNHNY and CDR2 SVGAGI (reference sequence). The CDR3 totals 15 residues. The CDR3 nucleotides read TGTGCCAGCAGTCCCACTGGACGGACCAATTCACCCCTCCACTTT. Amino acid sequence: CASSPTGRTNSPLHF.

The rearrangement joins TRBV4-3 to TRBJ1-6; possibly TRBD1 for D (5 bases). Germline V CDR1 and CDR2: LGHNA, YSLEER. The CDR3 is 16 residues long. The V end was cut by 0 bases, the J end by 3 bases, with 9 bases between. For the CDR3, the DNA is TGCGCCAGCAGCCAAGACCTGACAGTCTATAATTCACCCCTCCACTTT. Translated: CASSQDLTVYNSPLHF.

The chain combines TRBV7-6 with TRBJ1-1; D is undetermined. The CDR3 spans 13 residues. The V and J ends lost 3 bases and 0 bases respectively, with 5 bases between them. Germline CDR1 SGHVS, CDR2 FNYEAQ. Here the CDR3 reads CASSLYMNTEAFF. The CDR3 nucleotides are TGTGCCAGCAGCTTGTACATGAACACTGAAGCTTTCTTT.

The sample holds one count of this clone. The chain has TRBV14 and TRBJ2-3; possibly TRBD1 or TRBD2 for D (5 bases each). The V end lost 4 bases, the J end lost 9 bases, and 23 bases lay between the germline ends. The CDR3 runs 16 residues. Germline lookup yields CDR1 SGHDN and CDR2 FVKESK. The CDR3 sequence: CASSLLVGLAHSTQYF. CDR3 bases: TGTGCCAGCAGCCTTCTAGTGGGGCTAGCTCACTCGACGCAGTATTTT.

CDR3 sequence: CASSFLPPGTVDPNSNQPQHF. As DNA, the CDR3 is TGTGCCAGCAGTTTTCTACCTCCCGGGACAGTTGATCCAAATAGCAATCAGCCCCAGCATTTT. The chain carries TRBV27 and TRBJ1-5, with 7 bases lining up with TRBD1. This CDR3 region has 21 residues. CDR1 and CDR2 (germline): MNHEY, SMNVEV (reference sequence). V was clipped by 3 bases and J by 0 bases; unmatched bases: 20.

CDR3 protein: CASSQVIGASYEQYF. The DNA for the CDR3 is TGCGCCAGCAGCCAAGTCATCGGGGCCTCCTACGAGCAGTACTTC. The genes are TRBV4-3 and TRBJ2-7; D tentatively fits TRBD1 or TRBD2 (5 bases each). The CDR3 loop spans 15 amino acids. The V gene lost 1 base and the J gene lost 0 bases, with 10 bases spanning the gap. Germline V lookup: CDR1 LGHNA, CDR2 YSLEER.

This rearrangement joins TRBV2 to TRBJ1-6, with D possibly TRBD1 on 6 matching bases. V lost 7 bases and J lost 7, with 17 bases in between. The CDR3 extends over 15 amino acids. Per germline, CDR1 SNHLY and CDR2 FYNNEI. The CDR3 here is CASMGGRGENSPLHF. As DNA, the CDR3 is TGTGCCAGCATGGGGGGGCGCGGGGAAAATTCACCCCTCCACTTT.